These T cell receptor beta chains were read from a single sample in a study of T cells in Graves' hyperthyroidism and ophthalmopathy. One entry per CDR3 protein, called by TCRdb with MiXCR from the multiplex PCR reads. The sample lists fewer than 300,000 distinct CDR3 sequences; approximately 16% were seen once. Source material: blood. The receptors stem from a woman in her forties or fifties with Graves' hyperthyroidism that later progressed to Graves' ophthalmopathy. Both conserved end residues are part of each CDR3. The D gene is left open where the match is weak. For some rows the clone size is stated as once, few or many, or as a class when expanded; others skip it.

clone_size,d_call,v_call,j_call,cdr3_aa,cdr3_nt
many,TRBD1,TRBV27,TRBJ2-7,CASSLVDRADEQYF,TGTGCCAGCAGTTTAGTGGACAGGGCCGACGAGCAGTACTTC
many,NA,TRBV12-3/TRBV12-4,TRBJ1-5,CASSFRRGPGRQPQHF,TGTGCCAGCAGTTTCCGGCGGGGGCCGGGGAGGCAGCCCCAGCATTTT
many,NA,TRBV20-1,TRBJ2-5,CSAPPPRGLETQYF,TGCAGTGCGCCTCCACCTCGAGGTCTGGAGACCCAGTACTTC
many,NA,TRBV3-1,TRBJ1-1,CASSQEWDGNTEAFF,TGTGCCAGCAGCCAAGAATGGGACGGAAACACTGAAGCTTTCTTT
few,NA,TRBV7-8,TRBJ1-3,CASSLTWTGTLENTIYF,TGTGCCAGCAGCTTAACATGGACCGGGACACTGGAAAACACCATATATTTT
NA,NA,TRBV19,TRBJ2-3,CASSPRGTGTDTQYF,TGTGCCAGTAGTCCCCGCGGGACGGGCACAGATACGCAGTATTTT
many,TRBD2,TRBV27,TRBJ2-7,CASSSSGSYEQYF,TGTGCCAGCAGTTCTAGCGGATCCTACGAGCAGTACTTC
many,NA,TRBV20-1,TRBJ2-5,CSARGGTQETQYF,TGCAGTGCTAGAGGCGGGACCCAAGAGACCCAGTACTTC
many,TRBD2,TRBV30,TRBJ2-3,CAWSRTSGFTDTQYF,TGTGCCTGGAGTCGGACTAGCGGGTTCACAGATACGCAGTATTTT
many,NA,TRBV18,TRBJ2-7,CASSPANSYEQYF,TGTGCCAGCTCACCAGCTAACTCCTACGAGCAGTACTTC
NA,NA,TRBV10-2,TRBJ2-3,CASLRPGDTQYF,TGCGCCAGCCTTAGACCGGGAGATACGCAGTATTTT
many,NA,TRBV12-3/TRBV12-4,TRBJ2-3,CASTLFGANRDTQYF,TGTGCCAGCACCCTCTTTGGGGCCAATAGAGATACGCAGTATTTT
NA,NA,TRBV6-1,TRBJ2-1,CASRWVYNEQFF,TGTGCCAGCAGGTGGGTCTACAATGAGCAGTTCTTC
many,TRBD1,TRBV3-1,TRBJ1-6,CASSQGQGEFNSPLHF,TGTGCCAGCAGCCAAGGACAGGGGGAATTTAATTCACCCCTCCACTTT
few,TRBD1,TRBV7-9,TRBJ1-1,CASSQAGGGGGFF,TGTGCCAGCAGCCAAGCAGGGGGGGGGGGCGGTTTCTTT
NA,NA,TRBV30,TRBJ2-5,CAWSGQGMAQYF,TGTGCCTGGAGTGGCCAGGGTATGGCCCAGTACTTC
NA,NA,TRBV28,TRBJ2-2,CASSGGGASKTGELFF,TGTGCCAGCAGTGGTGGGGGCGCTTCGAAGACCGGGGAGCTGTTTTTT
NA,NA,TRBV5-6,TRBJ2-1,CASSFALAQRTSYNEQFF,TGTGCCAGCAGCTTCGCCCTAGCGCAGCGGACGTCCTACAATGAGCAGTTCTTC
few,TRBD2,TRBV28,TRBJ2-3,CASSRLAWVADTQYF,TGTGCCAGCAGCCGACTAGCGTGGGTGGCAGATACGCAGTATTTT
many,NA,TRBV30,TRBJ1-2,CAWNQGNYGYTF,TGTGCCTGGAACCAGGGGAACTATGGCTACACCTTC
many,NA,TRBV18,TRBJ1-1,CASSPRMADTEAFF,TGTGCCAGCTCACCAAGGATGGCTGACACTGAAGCTTTCTTT
many,NA,TRBV28,TRBJ2-2,CASSFEHTGELFF,TGTGCCAGCAGTTTTGAGCACACCGGGGAGCTGTTTTTT
many,TRBD2,TRBV28,TRBJ2-5,CASSLGTSGSQETQYF,TGTGCCAGCAGCCTCGGGACTAGCGGGAGCCAAGAGACCCAGTACTTC
many,TRBD2,TRBV18,TRBJ2-7,CASSPSSGSIGEQYF,TGTGCCAGCTCACCCTCGAGCGGGAGCATAGGGGAGCAGTACTTC
many,TRBD1,TRBV7-9,TRBJ2-2,CASSSPPGTGGKDGELFF,TGTGCCAGCAGCTCACCCCCCGGGACAGGGGGCAAAGACGGGGAGCTGTTTTTT
few,NA,TRBV29-1,TRBJ1-1,CSVVGGRAEAFF,TGCAGCGTTGTGGGAGGACGGGCTGAAGCTTTCTTT
many,NA,TRBV11-3,TRBJ2-1,CASSPRGDHSYNEQFF,TGTGCCAGCAGCCCTCGAGGTGACCATTCCTACAATGAGCAGTTCTTC
few,NA,TRBV9,TRBJ2-1,CASSVSASSYNEQFF,TGTGCCAGCAGCGTCTCGGCGAGCTCCTACAATGAGCAGTTCTTC
many,TRBD2,TRBV20-1,TRBJ2-3,CSARDMMWLADSTDTQYF,TGCAGTGCTAGAGATATGATGTGGCTAGCGGATAGCACAGATACGCAGTATTTT
few,NA,TRBV24-1,TRBJ2-1,CATSAYNEQFF,TGTGCCACCTCGGCCTACAATGAGCAGTTCTTC
many,TRBD1,TRBV2,TRBJ1-5,CASSGTGGNQPQHF,TGTGCCAGCAGCGGGACAGGGGGTAATCAGCCCCAGCATTTT
few,NA,TRBV3-1,TRBJ2-4,CASSQGWDAKNIQYF,TGTGCCAGCAGCCAAGGATGGGACGCTAAAAACATTCAGTACTTC
few,NA,TRBV5-1,TRBJ2-7,CASSLVGRGYEQYF,TGCGCCAGCAGCTTGGTGGGCAGGGGATACGAGCAGTACTTC
many,TRBD1,TRBV18,TRBJ1-2,CASSPSTGASPFYGYTF,TGTGCCAGCTCACCATCTACAGGGGCTTCACCATTCTATGGCTACACCTTC
many,NA,TRBV29-1,TRBJ2-7,CSVEDQGYEQYF,TGCAGCGTTGAAGATCAGGGCTACGAGCAGTACTTC
few,NA,TRBV7-8,TRBJ1-3,CASSFRWGNTIYF,TGTGCCAGCAGCTTCCGTTGGGGAAACACCATATATTTT
many,TRBD1,TRBV5-1,TRBJ1-5,CAIHSTGESNQPQHF,TGCGCCATCCACTCGACAGGGGAAAGCAATCAGCCCCAGCATTTT
few,NA,TRBV12-3/TRBV12-4,TRBJ2-2,CASRRLIGRAGELFF,TGTGCCAGCAGGAGACTAATTGGCCGGGCCGGGGAGCTGTTTTTT
many,TRBD2,TRBV5-1,TRBJ2-3,CASSGGIGLAGASDTQYF,TGCGCCAGCAGCGGGGGGATCGGGCTAGCGGGAGCTTCAGATACGCAGTATTTT
many,TRBD2,TRBV20-1,TRBJ2-1,CSARDGTSGSKFF,TGCAGTGCTAGAGATGGGACTAGCGGGAGTAAGTTCTTC
many,NA,TRBV12-3/TRBV12-4,TRBJ2-7,CASSFGATAHEQYF,TGTGCCAGCAGTTTCGGGGCCACAGCCCACGAGCAGTACTTC
NA,TRBD1,TRBV18,TRBJ2-5,CASSPIRGQGGETQYF,TGTGCCAGCTCACCAATACGGGGACAGGGCGGAGAGACCCAGTACTTC
many,NA,TRBV29-1,TRBJ2-1,CSFYSPPSGNEQFF,TGCAGCTTTTATTCCCCCCCTTCGGGGAACGAGCAGTTCTTC
NA,TRBD2,TRBV19,TRBJ2-3,CASSIRREVADTQYF,TGTGCCAGTAGTATCAGGCGGGAGGTCGCAGATACGCAGTATTTT